This is a list of T cell receptor beta chains from one sample in a study of cytomegalovirus exposure and HLA in healthy donors. The protocol was immunoSEQ multiplex PCR, while the TCRdb copy is restricted to in-frame clones and leaves out a portion. The sample contains some 60,000 clones, 75% to 85% of which appear only once. The sequenced material came from PBMCs. These receptor sequences come from a human donor in good health. Both conserved end residues are part of each CDR3. Each record gives: clone size, D gene, J gene, V gene, CDR3 DNA, CDR3 protein. The D gene is left open where the match is weak. Clone size appears in some rows only: once, few, many, or a class for an expanded clone.

size: .; D: TRBD1; J: TRBJ2-7; V: TRBV7-9; DNA: TGTGCCAGCAGCTCCTCAGGGGGCGTCTCCTACGAGCAGTACTTC; CDR3: CASSSSGGVSYEQYF
size: .; D: .; J: TRBJ2-7; V: TRBV30; DNA: TGTGCCCTGGTGGTGCAGGGGTCCTACGAGCAGTACTTC; CDR3: CALVVQGSYEQYF
size: .; D: .; J: TRBJ1-2; V: TRBV6-1; DNA: TGTGCCAGCAGCCCATGGACAGCTGCGGATTATGGCTACACCTTC; CDR3: CASSPWTAADYGYTF
size: .; D: .; J: TRBJ2-7; V: TRBV29-1; DNA: TGCAGCGCTCTGGACAGTTTGGGATCCTACGAGCAGTACTTC; CDR3: CSALDSLGSYEQYF
size: .; D: .; J: TRBJ2-2; V: TRBV9; DNA: TGTGCCAGCAGCTCAAGCTCTGCGGGGCCGCGGGAGCTGTTTTTT; CDR3: CASSSSSAGPRELFF
size: .; D: .; J: TRBJ1-1; V: TRBV7-3; DNA: TGTGCCAGCAGCTTACGGGGGAACACTGAAGCTTTCTTT; CDR3: CASSLRGNTEAFF
size: .; D: .; J: TRBJ2-7; V: TRBV11-2; DNA: TGTGCCAGCAGCTCCCGACTGATCCTCCGCCTAGACGAGCAGTACTTC; CDR3: CASSSRLILRLDEQYF
size: .; D: .; J: TRBJ2-1; V: TRBV11-3; DNA: TGTGCCAGCAGCTTAAGCGCAGAGGGCGGGCAGTTCTTC; CDR3: CASSLSAEGGQFF
size: .; D: TRBD2; J: TRBJ2-7; V: TRBV7-2; DNA: TGTGCCAGCAGCTTGGGGCCTAGCGGTGGCTACGAGCAGTACTTC; CDR3: CASSLGPSGGYEQYF
size: .; D: TRBD1; J: TRBJ1-2; V: TRBV7-8; DNA: TGTGCCAGCAGCATTAACAGGGGGCAGGGCTACACCTTC; CDR3: CASSINRGQGYTF
size: .; D: TRBD1; J: TRBJ1-2; V: TRBV10-3; DNA: TGTGCCATCAGTTCCCGGACAGGAAACTATGGCTACACCTTC; CDR3: CAISSRTGNYGYTF
size: .; D: .; J: TRBJ2-7; V: TRBV7-2; DNA: TGTGCCAGCAGCTTATCCCAGGGAGGGGGCTCCTACGAGCAGTACTTC; CDR3: CASSLSQGGGSYEQYF
size: .; D: TRBD2; J: TRBJ2-1; V: TRBV7-6; DNA: TGTGCCAGCAGCTTATGGGCTAGCGGTTACAATGAGCAGTTCTTC; CDR3: CASSLWASGYNEQFF
size: .; D: TRBD2; J: TRBJ2-1; V: TRBV28; DNA: TGTGCCAGCAGGACAACCCTCTCTCTAGCGGGAGGGCCCCGGCGAAATGAGCAGTTCTTC; CDR3: CASRTTLSLAGGPRRNEQFF
size: few; D: .; J: TRBJ2-7; V: TRBV7-8; DNA: TGTGCCAGCAGGGAGGGGCAGGCCTACGAGCAGTACTTC; CDR3: CASREGQAYEQYF
size: .; D: .; J: TRBJ2-7; V: TRBV25-1; DNA: TGTGCCAGCAGTGGCACAGGTTACGAGCAGTACTTC; CDR3: CASSGTGYEQYF
size: .; D: .; J: TRBJ1-3; V: TRBV5-3; DNA: TGTGCCAGAAGCTTCGGGAAGCGAAACACCATATATTTT; CDR3: CARSFGKRNTIYF
size: .; D: .; J: TRBJ2-7; V: TRBV11-2; DNA: TGTGCCAGCAGCCTGGTTGAGTTCGCTTACGAGCAGTACTTC; CDR3: CASSLVEFAYEQYF
size: .; D: TRBD1; J: TRBJ2-1; V: TRBV19; DNA: TGTGCCACCTCGGGTTGGACAGGGGGAGGTGATGAGCAGTTCTTC; CDR3: CATSGWTGGGDEQFF
size: .; D: .; J: TRBJ1-1; V: TRBV7-6; DNA: TGTGCCAGCTCTAACGACCGGGAGCAGAACACTGAAGCTTTCTTT; CDR3: CASSNDREQNTEAFF
size: .; D: .; J: TRBJ2-6; V: TRBV7-2; DNA: TGTGCCAGCAGCTCCCCTATCTCTGGGGCCAACGTCCTGACTTTC; CDR3: CASSSPISGANVLTF
size: .; D: .; J: TRBJ1-4; V: TRBV5-4; DNA: TGTGCCAGCAGCGATTCGACCCGGGGAGAAAAACTGTTTTTT; CDR3: CASSDSTRGEKLFF
size: once; D: TRBD1; J: TRBJ1-5; V: TRBV25-1; DNA: TGTGCCAGCAGTGCACAGGGGGGACAGCCCCAGCATTTT; CDR3: CASSAQGGQPQHF
size: .; D: .; J: TRBJ2-3; V: TRBV30; DNA: TGTGCCTGGTCCGGTGGCACAGATACGCAGTATTTT; CDR3: CAWSGGTDTQYF
size: once; D: TRBD1; J: TRBJ1-2; V: TRBV6-6; DNA: TGTGCCAGCAGAAACAGGGGTGGCTACACCTTC; CDR3: CASRNRGGYTF
size: .; D: .; J: TRBJ2-3; V: TRBV9; DNA: TGTGCCAGTAGCGTAGATCTAACAGGCCTCACAGATACGCAGTATTTT; CDR3: CASSVDLTGLTDTQYF
size: .; D: .; J: TRBJ1-5; V: TRBV18; DNA: TGTGCCAGCTCGGGACTGAATAGCAATCAGCCCCAGCATTTT; CDR3: CASSGLNSNQPQHF
size: .; D: .; J: TRBJ1-1; V: TRBV2; DNA: TGTGCCAGCAGTAAGTTGGACACCGAAGCTTTCTTT; CDR3: CASSKLDTEAFF
size: .; D: TRBD1; J: TRBJ2-3; V: TRBV7-2; DNA: TGTGCCAGCAGCCCCGGGCGTTACAGGGGGCCGGGTGTGCAGTATTTT; CDR3: CASSPGRYRGPGVQYF
size: .; D: .; J: TRBJ2-7; V: TRBV7-8; DNA: TGTGCCAGCAGCTTAGGAGGGGGTGGGGTCTACGAGCAGTACTTC; CDR3: CASSLGGGGVYEQYF
size: once; D: TRBD2; J: TRBJ2-1; V: TRBV2; DNA: TGTGCCAGACGCGGGGGAGGGCCGAGGGGTAATGAGCAGTTCTTC; CDR3: CARRGGGPRGNEQFF
size: .; D: .; J: TRBJ2-1; V: TRBV19; DNA: TGTGCCAGTAGGCTAGGGAGGTACAATGAGCAGTTCTTC; CDR3: CASRLGRYNEQFF
size: .; D: .; J: TRBJ2-2; V: TRBV11-3; DNA: TGTGCCGGCAGCTTGTCCAGAACCGGGGAGCTGTTTTTT; CDR3: CAGSLSRTGELFF
size: .; D: .; J: TRBJ2-7; V: TRBV6-6; DNA: TGTGCCAGCAGTTACCCAGGGCAAGGGTTCTACGAGCAGTACTTC; CDR3: CASSYPGQGFYEQYF
size: .; D: TRBD1; J: TRBJ2-1; V: TRBV7-2; DNA: TGTGCCAGCAGCTTAGGGTCGGGACAGGGGGTTCGAGGTAATGAGCAGTTCTTC; CDR3: CASSLGSGQGVRGNEQFF
size: .; D: .; J: TRBJ2-5; V: TRBV5-8; DNA: TGTGCCAGCAGCTTTATTCGGGGTGGCCAAGAGACCCAGTACTTC; CDR3: CASSFIRGGQETQYF
size: few; D: TRBD1; J: TRBJ2-1; V: TRBV9; DNA: TGTGCCAGCAGCGTAGGGGGACAGGGGTCCTACAATGAGCAGTTCTTC; CDR3: CASSVGGQGSYNEQFF
size: .; D: TRBD1; J: TRBJ2-7; V: TRBV7-8; DNA: TGTGCCAGCAGCTCCAGAGTTACAGGGGGCGCTGGCCTCTCCTACGAGCAGTACTTC; CDR3: CASSSRVTGGAGLSYEQYF
size: .; D: .; J: TRBJ1-3; V: TRBV6-5; DNA: TGTGCCAGCAGTTACTCTCAGGGAAACACCATATATTTT; CDR3: CASSYSQGNTIYF
size: .; D: TRBD1; J: TRBJ2-2; V: TRBV18; DNA: TGTGCCAGCTCACCCCGTCCCGGGACAGGGTTGGACACCGGGGAGCTGTTTTTT; CDR3: CASSPRPGTGLDTGELFF
size: .; D: TRBD2; J: TRBJ2-1; V: TRBV5-1; DNA: TGCGCCAGCAGCTGGGGGGGACGGAGCAATGAGCAGTTCTTC; CDR3: CASSWGGRSNEQFF
size: .; D: .; J: TRBJ2-2; V: TRBV19; DNA: TGTGCCAGTAGTATAACTAGTTCCGGGGAGCTGTTTTTT; CDR3: CASSITSSGELFF
size: .; D: .; J: TRBJ2-7; V: TRBV5-8; DNA: TGTGCCAGCAGCTTGGGACGAGGTCCCTACGAGCAGTACTTC; CDR3: CASSLGRGPYEQYF
size: once; D: TRBD1; J: TRBJ2-7; V: TRBV25-1; DNA: TGTGCCAGCAGTGAAGAAGGGGGCAGCACCTACGAGCAGTACTTC; CDR3: CASSEEGGSTYEQYF
size: .; D: .; J: TRBJ2-1; V: TRBV7-9; DNA: TGTGCCAGCAGCTTAGCGCTAGAGGGTGAGCAGTTCTTC; CDR3: CASSLALEGEQFF
size: .; D: .; J: TRBJ2-2; V: TRBV5-1; DNA: TGCGCCAGCAGCTTGGCCTCGAACACCGGGGAGCTGTTTTTT; CDR3: CASSLASNTGELFF
size: .; D: TRBD1; J: TRBJ2-5; V: TRBV19; DNA: TGTGCCAGTAGTATAGGGGGACAGGCCTACCAAGAGACCCAGTACTTC; CDR3: CASSIGGQAYQETQYF
size: once; D: .; J: TRBJ1-1; V: TRBV6-6; DNA: TGTGCCAGCAGTCCCCGACAGGCCTCTGAAGCTTTCTTT; CDR3: CASSPRQASEAFF
size: .; D: TRBD1; J: TRBJ1-5; V: TRBV7-9; DNA: TGTGCCAGCAGCGGACAGGGTAGCAATCAGCCCCAGCATTTT; CDR3: CASSGQGSNQPQHF